The clone carrying this T cell receptor (beta chain) appeared a single time. This sample stems from a study of cytomegalovirus exposure and HLA in healthy donors. Produced via immunoSEQ multiplex PCR; TCRdb's table is partial and in-frame only. The sample has more than 85,000 clones, approximately 95% seen once. This CDR3 comprises 14 residues. V shed 4 bases, J shed 12 bases, and the junction held 15 bases outside the gene matches. CDR1 and CDR2 from the germline V gene are SGHRS and YFSETQ. Sequenced sample: PBMCs. The rearrangement joins TRBV5-1 to TRBJ1-2, with 7 bases identical to TRBD1. This sequence originates from a woman aged 18-29 years in good health and CMV-seronegative. CDR3 sequence: CASSPDAGQASHTF. As DNA, the CDR3 is TGCGCCAGCAGCCCGGACGCAGGACAGGCCTCGCACACCTTC.